These 6 T cell receptor beta chains came from one sample sequenced in a study of identical twins. TCRdb fed the 5' RACE reads into MiXCR, producing one record per CDR3 protein. The sample consists of 500,000 to 550,000 distinct CDR3 sequences, approximately 22% of them appearing once. These data were also filed under a second study, of T cells expressing NK-cell markers.

The sample taken for sequencing was CD4+ T cells sorted from blood. These receptors were obtained from a woman between 18 and 29 years old in good health.

This clonotype occurred a few times. The rearrangement joins TRBV12-3 or TRBV12-4 to TRBJ2-7; 7 nucleotides match TRBD1. The CDR3 covers 14 residues. Unmatched junction bases numbered 10, after V lost 6 bases and J lost 5 bases. The CDR3 coding sequence is TGTGCCAGCAGCCACAGGGGTAAAAACCACGAGCAGTACTTC. This encodes CASSHRGKNHEQYF.

This chain joins TRBV12-3 or TRBV12-4 and TRBJ2-2; maybe TRBD1 (8 bases). The CDR3 contains 15 residues. V was clipped by 7 bases and J by 7 bases, with 19 bases between them. This CDR3 reads CASITGQGGIGELFF. CDR3 DNA: TGTGCCAGCATTACTGGACAGGGAGGGATCGGGGAGCTGTTTTTT.

In nucleotides, the CDR3 is TGTGCCAGCAGTTTTCGGACTAGCGGCTACGAGCAGTACTTC. This codes for CASSFRTSGYEQYF. V is TRBV12-3 or TRBV12-4 and J is TRBJ2-7; TRBD2 agrees at 10 bases. The CDR3 spans 14 residues. After removal of 3 bases from V and 3 bases from J, the junction contained 2 bases not matched to a gene.

The chain couples TRBV11-3 to TRBJ2-2, with D possibly called TRBD1 or TRBD2 (5 bases each). This CDR3 is built from 15 residues. V dropped 5 bases and J dropped 0 bases, with 10 bases sitting between them. In germline, CDR1 is SGHNT, CDR2 YENEEA. The CDR3 bases are TGTGCCAGCAGCGGGACGTTCGCGAACACCGGGGAGCTGTTTTTT. It encodes CASSGTFANTGELFF. Using reference TRBV11-3 and TRBJ2-2 for the parts outside the CDR3, the full variable domain is EAGVVQSPRYKIIEKKQPVAFWCNPISGHNTLYWYLQNLGQGPELLIRYENEEAVDDSQLPKDRFSAERLKGVDSTLKIQPAELGDSAVYLCASSGTFANTGELFFGEGSRLTVL.

The chain has TRBV5-1 and TRBJ1-4; D unresolved. CDR1 SGHRS and CDR2 YFSETQ come from the germline V gene. The CDR3 contains 15 residues. V lost 0 bases and J 5 bases, leaving 11 bases between the germline ends. The CDR3 DNA follows: TGCGCCAGCAGCTTGGACGGCAGACCAAATGAAAAACTGTTTTTT. Amino acid sequence: CASSLDGRPNEKLFF.

The chain employs TRBV6-5 and TRBJ2-1; D remains ambiguous. Trimming pared 6 bases from V and 8 bases from J, leaving 11 bases between. CDR1 is MNHEY and CDR2 is SVGAGI in the germline V gene. The CDR3 runs to 12 residues. The CDR3 DNA follows: TGTGCCAGCAGCAGCACGTCGCATGAGCAGTTCTTC. Its protein is CASSSTSHEQFF.